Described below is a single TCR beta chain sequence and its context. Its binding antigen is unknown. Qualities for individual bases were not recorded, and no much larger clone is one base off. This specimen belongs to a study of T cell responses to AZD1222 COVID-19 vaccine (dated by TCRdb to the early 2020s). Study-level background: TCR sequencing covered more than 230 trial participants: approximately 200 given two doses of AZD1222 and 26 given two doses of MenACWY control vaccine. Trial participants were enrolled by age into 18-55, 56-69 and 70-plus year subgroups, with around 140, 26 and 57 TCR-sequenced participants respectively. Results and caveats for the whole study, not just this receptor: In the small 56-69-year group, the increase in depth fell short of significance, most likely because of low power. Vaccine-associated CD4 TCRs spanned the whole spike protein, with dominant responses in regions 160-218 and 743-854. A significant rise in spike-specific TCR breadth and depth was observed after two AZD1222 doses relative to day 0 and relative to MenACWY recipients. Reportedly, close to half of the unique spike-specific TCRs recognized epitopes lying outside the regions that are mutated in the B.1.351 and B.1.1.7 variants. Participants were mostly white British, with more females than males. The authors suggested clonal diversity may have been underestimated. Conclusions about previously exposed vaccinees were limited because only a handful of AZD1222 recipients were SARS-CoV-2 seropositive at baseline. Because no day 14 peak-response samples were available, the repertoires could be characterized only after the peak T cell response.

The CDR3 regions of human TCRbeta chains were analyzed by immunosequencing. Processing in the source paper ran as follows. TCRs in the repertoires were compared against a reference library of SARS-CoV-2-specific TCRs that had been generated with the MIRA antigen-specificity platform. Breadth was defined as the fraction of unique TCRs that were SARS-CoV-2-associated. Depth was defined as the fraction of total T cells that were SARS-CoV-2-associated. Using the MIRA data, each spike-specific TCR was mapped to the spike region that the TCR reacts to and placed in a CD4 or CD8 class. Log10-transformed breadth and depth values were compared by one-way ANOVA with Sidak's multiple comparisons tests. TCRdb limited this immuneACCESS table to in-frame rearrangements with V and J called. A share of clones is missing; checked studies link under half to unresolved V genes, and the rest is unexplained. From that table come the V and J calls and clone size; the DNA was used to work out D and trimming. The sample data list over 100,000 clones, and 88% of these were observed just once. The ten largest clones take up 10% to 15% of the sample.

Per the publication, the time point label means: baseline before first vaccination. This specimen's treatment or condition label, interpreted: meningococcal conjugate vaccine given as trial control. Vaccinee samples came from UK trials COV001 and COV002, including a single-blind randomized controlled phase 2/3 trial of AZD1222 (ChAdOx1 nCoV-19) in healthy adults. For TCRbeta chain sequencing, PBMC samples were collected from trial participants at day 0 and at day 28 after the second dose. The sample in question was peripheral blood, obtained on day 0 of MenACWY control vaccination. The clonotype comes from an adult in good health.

The CDR3 reads as follows: CASSFVWSATNEKLFF. The base sequence is TGTGCCAGCAGTTTTGTTTGGTCCGCAACTAATGAAAAACTGTTTTTT. This sequence uses TRBV28 and TRBJ1-4, with the D gene not confidently named. Spanning cysteine to phenylalanine, the CDR3 consists of 16 amino acids. The CDR3 DNA has 48 bases and is translated from base 1. The germline ends are 11 bases apart after V is trimmed by 3 bases and J by 0 bases. According to the germline V gene, CDR1 reads MDHEN and CDR2 reads SYDVKM.